The clone carrying this TCR beta chain was recorded a few times. A quantity of about 0.5 to 1 ug RNA underwent reverse transcription using random hexamers. By means of immunoSEQ multiplex PCR, TCR beta CDR3 spanning 54 Vbeta and 13 Jbeta underwent amplification. Using its own MiXCR run on the immunoSEQ multiplex PCR reads, TCRdb lists one record per CDR3 protein. In the table there are about 400,000 distinct CDR3 sequences, 75% to 90% of which are singletons. TEMRA cells were FACS-enriched, and CD8+ and CD4+ T cells were isolated negatively. The germline V gene has CDR1 PRHDT and CDR2 FYEKMQ (reference sequence). V lost 0 bases to trimming and J lost 9 bases, with 6 bases between them. CDR3 length equals 12 residues. This entry belongs to a study of CD8 T cells in Susac syndrome.

The sample was CD8+ T cells from PBMCs. The V and J genes are TRBV13 and TRBJ2-1; the D is unclear. The TCR originated in a human donor with multiple sclerosis. DNA for the CDR3: TGTGCCAGCAGCTTAGGGGCGGCTGAGCAGTTCTTC. The encoded protein is CASSLGAAEQFF.